This T cell receptor beta chain emerged from a study of shared clonotypes between healthy human individuals. As for this clone: Its target is not known.

The CDR3 runs to 16 residues. Germline-derived CDR1 and CDR2 are MNHEY and SMNVEV (reference sequence). Unmatched junction bases numbered 8, after V lost 8 bases and J lost 1 base. Sorted-subset replicate PCRs used about 200 ng DNA, approximately 33,000 T cell genomes. The assay was immunoSEQ multiplex PCR, and TCRdb's table has in-frame clones only and misses some. The sample includes some 980,000 clones, over 60% of them seen just once. Overall study findings and caveats: Since donors were few, the genetic and exposure-history diversity represented was limited. As a rule, naive subsets had a larger estimated richness than memory subsets.

The chain uses TRBV27 and TRBJ1-5, with 10 positions matching TRBD1. This TCR derives from a man younger than 35 in good health. Specimen: memory CD4+ T cells sorted from blood. This sample's subset: CD45RA-negative fraction. CDR3 nucleotide sequence: TGTGCCAGCGGGTATAGGGACAGGGGAAGCAATCAGCCCCAGCATTTT. Protein product: CASGYRDRGSNQPQHF.